This T cell receptor beta chain was recovered during a study of blood T cell repertoires in COVID-19. Study at large: The samples span acute and convalescent COVID-19 from the United States, Italy and Spain. Sources were T cells, B-cell-depleted T cells, or PBMCs; the material itself was cDNA or gDNA.

Only in-frame clones appear in the TCRdb table, and some are missing; sequencing was by immunoSEQ multiplex PCR. The sample consists of 110,000 or so clones, roughly 87% of them appearing once. The CDR3 covers 16 residues. V was shortened by 0 bases and J by 4 bases, with 17 bases between the two germline ends. Germline values: CDR1 SGHRS, CDR2 YFSETQ. The clonotype originates from a human donor in a cohort sampled during active COVID-19. Sequenced: peripheral blood. The V and J genes are TRBV5-1 and TRBJ2-7; D might be TRBD1 (5 bases). The CDR3, as DNA: TGCGCCAGCAGCTTGGGGGCAGGGCCTCAGGGATACGAGCAGTACTTC. It translates to CASSLGAGPQGYEQYF.